This T cell receptor beta chain was sequenced in a study of blood T cell repertoires in COVID-19. At the level of the study: Material from acute and convalescent COVID-19 was sourced from the United States, Italy and Spain. Sources were T cells, B-cell-depleted T cells, or PBMCs; the material itself was cDNA or gDNA.

J was trimmed by 2 bases and V by 5 bases; bases with no gene match: 9. This CDR3 is 15 amino acids long. CDR1 is SGHTA and CDR2 is FQGNSA in the germline V gene. Some clones are missing from TCRdb's copy, which holds only in-frame ones; the method was immunoSEQ multiplex PCR. The sample has over 80,000 clones; 75% to 90% are singletons. The rearrangement links TRBV7-2 to TRBJ2-7; 7 nucleotides align to TRBD1. The sample consisted of peripheral blood. The sequence was obtained from an elderly man with active or convalescent COVID-19. DNA of the CDR3: TGTGCCAGCAGCGCCTCACCGGGACAGACCTACGAGCAGTACTTC. The encoded protein is CASSASPGQTYEQYF.